Described below is a single TCR beta chain sequence and its context. The data stem from a study of cytomegalovirus exposure and HLA in healthy donors. It was with 60 Vbeta and 13 Jbeta primers that the PCR ran. Only in-frame clones appear in the TCRdb table, and some are missing; sequencing was by immunoSEQ multiplex PCR. The data hold about 99,000 clones, with approximately 76% observed a single time. Input material: PBMCs. The sequence derives from a woman aged 18-29 years in good health and CMV-seropositive.

This CDR3 is CASSLAFGWASGSGDTQYF. The CDR3 DNA reads as TGTGCCAGCAGCTTAGCATTCGGGTGGGCTAGCGGGAGCGGGGATACGCAGTATTTT. The rearrangement uses TRBV11-2 and TRBJ2-3; TRBD2 matches 10 bases. The germline V gene encodes CDR1 SGHAT and CDR2 FQNNGV. This CDR3 is built from 19 residues. V was pared by 1 base and J by 6 bases, with 16 bases of the junction left unmatched.